These 25 T cell receptor beta chains were sequenced from one sample in a study of control samples from healthy donors and cancer patients. Some clones are missing from TCRdb's copy, which holds only in-frame ones; the method was immunoSEQ multiplex PCR. The table lists over 150,000 clones, 80% to 95% of them singletons. The sequenced sample was blood. The receptor source for this set is a man between 18 and 35 years old in good health.

As DNA, the CDR3 is TGTGCCAGCAGTGGACCCGGGACAGGGCTCAATCAGCCCCAGCATTTT. Its translation: CASSGPGTGLNQPQHF. The chain uses TRBV2 and TRBJ1-5; TRBD1 matches 9 bases. The CDR3 is 16 residues long. The junction had 7 bases not matched to a gene; V was cut back by 4 bases and J by 3 bases. Germline values: CDR1 SNHLY, CDR2 FYNNEI.

The CDR3 protein is CASSYSQGTYGYTF. CDR3 coding DNA: TGTGCCAGCAGTTACTCCCAGGGTACCTATGGCTACACCTTC. The rearrangement links TRBV6-6 to TRBJ1-2; tentatively, D is TRBD1 (5 bases). V was clipped by 0 bases and J by 4 bases, with 9 bases between them. This CDR3 is built from 14 residues. Germline lookup yields CDR1 MNHNY and CDR2 SVGAGI (reference sequence).

This chain connects TRBV2 to TRBJ1-1; 7 nucleotides match TRBD1. The CDR3 runs 14 residues. Germline values: CDR1 SNHLY, CDR2 FYNNEI. The J segment lost 11 bases and the V segment lost 9 bases, leaving 18 bases of the junction unmatched. CDR3 residues: CAREFDRDLVGAFF. CDR3 nucleotide sequence: TGTGCCAGAGAGTTTGACAGGGATCTCGTCGGGGCTTTCTTT. Complete variable domain (other parts from reference TRBV2 and TRBJ1-1): EPEVTQTPSHQVTQMGQEVILRCVPISNHLYFYWYRQILGQKVEFLVSFYNNEISEKSEIFDDQFSVERPDGSNFTLKIRSTKLEDSAMYFCAREFDRDLVGAFFGQGTRLTVV.

This clone appeared a single time. V gene TRBV18 combines with J gene TRBJ1-6, with TRBD1 matching 8 bases. V shed 6 bases and J 7 bases; nucleotides not matched to a gene: 8. Per the germline V gene, CDR1 is KGHSH and CDR2 is LQKENI. The CDR3 has 15 residues. The CDR3 DNA sequence: TGTGCCAGCTCCCGATCACAGGGGGAGAATTCACCCCTCCACTTT. This codes for CASSRSQGENSPLHF.

The chain recombines TRBV21-1 with TRBJ1-6; the table's D call TRBD1 went unverified against the DNA. TRBV21-1 is annotated as a pseudogene. CDR3 length equals 15 residues. The CDR3 loop reads CASRVGTGKNSPLHF. Written as DNA, the CDR3 is TGTGCCAGCAGGGTCGGGACAGGGAAAAATTCACCCCTCCACTTT.

The rearrangement uses TRBV9 and TRBJ1-2; D not certain. This CDR3 region has 14 residues. V dropped 0 bases and J dropped 8 bases, with 14 bases sitting between them. Per germline, CDR1 SGDLS and CDR2 YYNGEE. The CDR3 DNA follows: TGTGCCAGCAGCGTAGTTACAACAGCCGGCGGCTACACCTTC. As protein: CASSVVTTAGGYTF. The variable domain in full, with the rest retrieved from reference TRBV9 and TRBJ1-2, is DSGVTQTPKHLITATGQRVTLRCSPRSGDLSVYWYQQSLDQGLQFLIQYYNGEERAKGNILERFSAQQFPDLHSELNLSSLELGDSALYFCASSVVTTAGGYTFGSGTRLTVV.

The chain uses TRBV5-6 and TRBJ2-7; possibly TRBD1 for D (6 bases). Germline V CDR1 and CDR2: SGHDT, YYEEEE. CDR3 length: 13 amino acids. The V and J ends lost 4 bases and 4 bases respectively, with 12 bases between them. CDR3 sequence reads: CASSVRGTYEQYF. The DNA for the CDR3 is TGTGCCAGCAGCGTCAGGGGTACTTACGAGCAGTACTTC. Variable domain in full (rest from reference TRBV5-6 and TRBJ2-7): DAGVTQSPTHLIKTRGQQVTLRCSPKSGHDTVSWYQQALGQGPQFIFQYYEEEERQRGNFPDRFSGHQFPNYSSELNVNALLLGDSALYLCASSVRGTYEQYFGPGTRLTVT.

This clone appeared a single time. The chain employs TRBV30 and TRBJ2-3; no firm D call. Germline lookup yields CDR1 GTSNPN and CDR2 SVGIG (reference sequence). The CDR3 length is 15 residues. V dropped 3 bases and J dropped 0 bases, with 13 bases sitting between them. DNA for the CDR3: TGTGCCTGGAGATTATCCGGCGAAAGCACAGATACGCAGTATTTT. Encoded protein: CAWRLSGESTDTQYF. The whole variable domain, remainder taken from reference TRBV30 and TRBJ2-3, is SQTIHQWPATLVQPVGSPLSLECTVEGTSNPNLYWYRQAAGRGLQLLFYSVGIGQISSEVPQNLSASRPQDRQFILSSKKLLLSDSGFYLCAWRLSGESTDTQYFGPGTRLTVL.

The genes are TRBV4-1 and TRBJ2-3; D possibly matches TRBD1 or TRBD2 (5 bases each). Trimming pared 4 bases from V and 2 bases from J, leaving 16 bases between. CDR1 MGHRA and CDR2 YSYEKL come from the germline V gene. This CDR3 region has 16 residues. The CDR3 protein is CASSPSGGRDTDTQYF. In nucleotides, the CDR3 is TGCGCCAGCAGCCCCAGCGGAGGCAGGGACACAGATACGCAGTATTTT.

The rearrangement joins TRBV19 to TRBJ2-7, with D uncertain. CDR3 length equals 12 residues. The germline gives CDR1 LNHDA, CDR2 SQIVND (reference sequence). V dropped 1 base and J dropped 5 bases, with 6 bases sitting between them. The CDR3 DNA reads TGTGCCAGTAGTATAGGCAGCCACGAGCAGTACTTC. Translating gives CASSIGSHEQYF. Filled out from reference TRBV19 and TRBJ2-7, the complete variable domain reads DGGITQSPKYLFRKEGQNVTLSCEQNLNHDAMYWYRQDPGQGLRLIYYSQIVNDFQKGDIAEGYSVSREKKESFPLTVTSAQKNPTAFYLCASSIGSHEQYFGPGTRLTVT.

The chain couples TRBV2 to TRBJ2-1, with 7 bases that match TRBD2. V gave up 7 bases and J gave up 1 base; unmatched junction bases: 10. The CDR3 is 16 amino acids. From germline, CDR1 is SNHLY and CDR2 FYNNEI. The CDR3 spells CASKSYGGGSYNEQFF. Written as DNA, the CDR3 is TGTGCCAGCAAATCTTATGGGGGGGGGTCCTACAATGAGCAGTTCTTC.

The CDR3 loop is CASSLHETSDSYEQYF. The CDR3 region has the DNA TGTGCCAGCAGCTTACACGAGACTAGCGACTCCTACGAGCAGTACTTC. V usage is TRBV7-9 and J usage is TRBJ2-7; 8 nucleotides match TRBD2. CDR1 and CDR2 from the germline V gene are SEHNR and FQNEAQ (reference sequence). The CDR3 totals 16 residues. Trimming removed 2 bases from V and 0 bases from J; junction bases left unmatched: 6.

The rearrangement links TRBV6-5 to TRBJ1-1; D ambiguous. Germline values: CDR1 MNHEY, CDR2 SVGAGI. The CDR3 covers 12 residues. V was cut by 7 bases and J by 2 bases, with 8 bases left in between. The DNA of the CDR3 is TGTGCCAGCAAAAGCGATAACACTGAAGCTTTCTTT. Translation gives CASKSDNTEAFF.

The chain joins TRBV5-1 to TRBJ1-1; no definite D call. Germline V gene data show CDR1 as SGHRS and CDR2 as YFSETQ. The CDR3 has 14 amino acids. V lost 0 bases and J 6 bases, leaving 12 bases between the germline ends. CDR3 coding DNA: TGCGCCAGCAGCTTGGGGCCGGAACGCGCTGAAGCTTTCTTT. It codes for CASSLGPERAEAFF.

The rearrangement uses TRBV6-5 and TRBJ2-7; D could derive from TRBD1 or TRBD2 (5 bases each). Trimming cost V 6 bases and J 4 bases, with 19 bases left between them. The CDR3 runs 15 residues. The germline V gene has CDR1 MNHEY and CDR2 SVGAGI. In DNA, the CDR3 is TGTGCCAGCAGGCCCGGGACGGAGAGACTATACGAGCAGTACTTC. Translation: CASRPGTERLYEQYF.

The V and J genes are TRBV5-8 and TRBJ1-3; the D is unclear. CDR1 and CDR2 (germline): SGHTS, YDEGEE. The CDR3 is made up of 17 amino acids. V lost 2 bases and J 0 bases, leaving 15 bases between the germline ends. CDR3 sequence reads: CASSFTLPASSGNTIYF. Here the CDR3 DNA reads TGTGCCAGCAGCTTCACGTTACCGGCGAGCTCTGGAAACACCATATATTTT.

This clone was observed a handful of times. This rearrangement joins TRBV9 to TRBJ1-1; D gene ambiguous. V lost 4 bases and J lost 2, with 9 bases in between. The CDR3 extends over 13 amino acids. Per germline, CDR1 SGDLS and CDR2 YYNGEE. CDR3 protein: CASSPLGNTEAFF. The CDR3, as DNA: TGTGCCAGCAGCCCCTTGGGTAACACTGAAGCTTTCTTT.

The chain links TRBV25-1 to TRBJ1-2, with D maybe TRBD1 (5 bases). This CDR3 spans 16 amino acids. Germline V CDR1 and CDR2: MGHDK, SYGVNS. V lost 2 bases, J lost 2 bases, and 15 bases lay in between. The CDR3 is CASSEPPGGGNYGYTF. The CDR3 region has the DNA TGTGCCAGCAGTGAACCGCCGGGCGGGGGGAACTATGGCTACACCTTC.

The J gene is TRBJ1-1, the V gene TRBV6-1, with D possibly being TRBD1 (5 bases). V gave up 1 base and J gave up 5 bases, with 14 bases separating them. CDR3 length: 15 amino acids. The germline V gene encodes CDR1 MNHNS and CDR2 SASEGT. The DNA of the CDR3 is TGTGCCAGCAGTGAAGGGGACCCCACCCGGACTGAAGCTTTCTTT. It yields the protein CASSEGDPTRTEAFF.

The gene calls are TRBV19 and TRBJ1-3; no clear D. V dropped 2 bases and J dropped 0 bases, with 11 bases sitting between them. Per germline, CDR1 LNHDA and CDR2 SQIVND (reference sequence). The CDR3 runs 16 residues. The CDR3 sequence: CASSIMGFSSGNTIYF. The CDR3 bases are TGTGCCAGTAGTATAATGGGATTTTCCTCTGGAAACACCATATATTTT.

The chain joins TRBV9 to TRBJ2-7; the D gene is possibly TRBD1 (5 bases). Germline CDR1 and CDR2: SGDLS and YYNGEE. The CDR3 has 15 residues. Trimming took off 0 bases at V and 5 bases at J, with 15 bases between the two ends. The chain's CDR3 is CASSVDGRVEDEQYF. CDR3 bases: TGTGCCAGCAGCGTAGACGGCAGGGTTGAAGACGAGCAGTACTTC. The whole variable domain, remainder taken from reference TRBV9 and TRBJ2-7, is DSGVTQTPKHLITATGQRVTLRCSPRSGDLSVYWYQQSLDQGLQFLIQYYNGEERAKGNILERFSAQQFPDLHSELNLSSLELGDSALYFCASSVDGRVEDEQYFGPGTRLTVT.

The gene calls are TRBV10-2 and TRBJ2-5; D is unclear. The ends were cut back, 10 bases at V and 1 base at J, with 10 bases in the middle. The CDR3 is 12 amino acids. Germline assignment: CDR1 WSHSY and CDR2 SAAADI. The CDR3 loop reads CATQSPQETQYF. The CDR3 bases are TGCGCCACCCAGTCTCCCCAAGAGACCCAGTACTTC.

The chain uses TRBV18 and TRBJ1-5, with D hard to call. This CDR3 has 14 residues. CDR1 and CDR2 (germline): KGHSH, LQKENI. V was trimmed by 2 bases and J by 5 bases, leaving 10 bases between them. The CDR3 here is CASSPSGGYQPQHF. In DNA, the CDR3 is TGTGCCAGCTCACCATCGGGAGGGTATCAGCCCCAGCATTTT. The full variable domain, in which reference TRBV18 and TRBJ1-5 provide the parts outside the CDR3, is NAGVMQNPRHLVRRRGQEARLRCSPMKGHSHVYWYRQLPEEGLKFMVYLQKENIIDESGMPKERFSAEFPKEGPSILRIQQVVRGDSAAYFCASSPSGGYQPQHFGDGTRLSIL.

This sequence joins TRBV9 and TRBJ2-1; 9 bases are a match to TRBD2. From germline, CDR1 is SGDLS and CDR2 YYNGEE. J was trimmed by 10 bases and V by 4 bases; bases with no gene match: 24. The CDR3 has 19 amino acids. The CDR3 coding sequence is TGTGCCAGCAGCATACTTCCTCTTGCGGGGGGGAAGTACCCAGGAGAGCAGTTCTTC. Protein sequence: CASSILPLAGGKYPGEQFF.

J is TRBJ2-3 and V is TRBV20-1; 14 bases align to TRBD2. Germline CDR1 is DFQATT and CDR2 is SNEGSKA (reference sequence). The CDR3 extends over 17 amino acids. V shed 3 bases and J 6 bases; nucleotides not matched to a gene: 11. CDR3 loop: CSASSRTSGGHGDTQYF. CDR3 in DNA: TGCAGTGCTAGTTCTCGGACTAGCGGGGGGCATGGGGATACGCAGTATTTT.